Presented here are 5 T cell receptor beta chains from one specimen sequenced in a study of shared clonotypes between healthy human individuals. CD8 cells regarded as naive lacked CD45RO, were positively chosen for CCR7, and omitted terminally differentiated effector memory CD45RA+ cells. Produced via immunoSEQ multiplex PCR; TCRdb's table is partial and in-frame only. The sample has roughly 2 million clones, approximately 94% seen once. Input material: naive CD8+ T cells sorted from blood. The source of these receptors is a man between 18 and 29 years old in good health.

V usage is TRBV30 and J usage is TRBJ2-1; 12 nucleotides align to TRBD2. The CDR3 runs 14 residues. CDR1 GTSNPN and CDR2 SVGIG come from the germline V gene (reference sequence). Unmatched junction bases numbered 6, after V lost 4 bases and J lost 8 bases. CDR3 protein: CAWTSGRAHDEQFF. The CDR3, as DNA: TGTGCCTGGACTAGCGGGAGGGCCCACGATGAGCAGTTCTTC.

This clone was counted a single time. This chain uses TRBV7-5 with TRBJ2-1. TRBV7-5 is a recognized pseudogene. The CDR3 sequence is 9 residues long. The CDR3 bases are TGTGCCAGAAGCTTCGGCCGATTCTTC. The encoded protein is CARSFGRFF.

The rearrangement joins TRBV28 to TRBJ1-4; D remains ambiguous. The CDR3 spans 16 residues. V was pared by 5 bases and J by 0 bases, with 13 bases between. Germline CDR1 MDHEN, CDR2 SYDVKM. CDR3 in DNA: TGTGCCAGCAGTCGACCACCAGTAGCAACTAATGAAAAACTGTTTTTT. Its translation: CASSRPPVATNEKLFF.

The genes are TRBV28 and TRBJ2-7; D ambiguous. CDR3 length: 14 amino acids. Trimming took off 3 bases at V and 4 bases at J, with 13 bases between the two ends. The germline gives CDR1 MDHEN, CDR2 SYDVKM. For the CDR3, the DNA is TGTGCCAGCAGTTTTTTGACGGCTCTTTACGAGCAGTACTTC. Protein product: CASSFLTALYEQYF. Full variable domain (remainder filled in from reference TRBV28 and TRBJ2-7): DVKVTQSSRYLVKRTGEKVFLECVQDMDHENMFWYRQDPGLGLRLIYFSYDVKMKEKGDIPEGYSVSREKKERFSLILESASTNQTSMYLCASSFLTALYEQYFGPGTRLTVT.

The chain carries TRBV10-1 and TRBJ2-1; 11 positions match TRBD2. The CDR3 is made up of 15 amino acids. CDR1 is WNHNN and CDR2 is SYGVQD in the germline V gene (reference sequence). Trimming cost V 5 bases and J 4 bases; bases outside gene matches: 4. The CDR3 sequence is CASSLTSGGYNEQFF. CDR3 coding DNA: TGCGCCAGCAGTTTAACTAGCGGGGGTTACAATGAGCAGTTCTTC.